The rows below give T cell receptor beta chains drawn from one sample of a study of T cell repertoires and leukemia-associated antigens. TCRdb reanalysed the 5' RACE reads using MiXCR and keeps one entry per CDR3 protein. The sample contains approximately 10,000 distinct CDR3 sequences, 43% of which appear only once. Antigens of these TCRs are unknown. Source material: CD3+ T cells sorted from blood and cultured. These receptors all stem from a female donor in good health. CDR3s include the opening cysteine and the closing phenylalanine or tryptophan. The D gene is left open where the match is weak. The size field is filled for only some rows; it gives once, few, many or a size class.

clone size	V gene	J gene	D gene	CDR3 protein	CDR3 DNA
NA	TRBV3-1	TRBJ2-1	TRBD2	CASSQDQGLATYNAQFF	TGTGCCAGCAGCCAAGATCAAGGACTAGCCACCTACAATGCGCAGTTCTTC
medium-sized	TRBV11-3	TRBJ2-2	TRBD2	CANNQRSGRDSGELFF	TGTGCCAACAACCAGAGGAGCGGGAGAGATTCCGGGGAGCTGTTTTTT
medium-sized	TRBV10-3	TRBJ2-7	NA	CAISVRGSYEQYF	TGTGCCATCAGTGTCAGAGGGTCCTACGAGCAGTACTTC
NA	TRBV24-1	TRBJ2-3	NA	CATSDGGITDTQYF	TGTGCCACCAGTGATGGAGGGATTACAGATACGCAGTATTTT
NA	TRBV3-1	TRBJ1-2	NA	CASSQRQELNYGYTF	TGTGCCAGCAGTCAACGGCAGGAACTTAACTATGGCTACACCTTC
NA	TRBV20-1	TRBJ2-1	NA	CSALSTNPNEQFF	TGCAGTGCTTTATCGACTAACCCCAATGAGCAGTTCTTC
NA	TRBV13	TRBJ2-7	NA	CASSSQVTYEQYF	TGTGCCAGCAGCTCCCAGGTCACCTACGAGCAGTACTTC
few	TRBV20-1	TRBJ2-7	TRBD2	CSARGSGTTYEQYF	TGCAGTGCTAGGGGCAGCGGGACTACCTACGAGCAGTACTTC
many	TRBV20-1	TRBJ2-7	TRBD1	CSASEGQGYEQYF	TGCAGTGCTAGTGAGGGACAGGGCTACGAGCAGTACTTC
NA	TRBV29-1	TRBJ2-1	NA	CGVERGTGGNEQLF	TGCGGCGTTGAGAGGGGTACTGGGGGTAATGAGCAGCTCTTC
NA	TRBV20-1	TRBJ1-5	NA	CSARVREAGDSQPQHF	TGCAGTGCTAGAGTTCGGGAGGCAGGAGACAGTCAGCCCCAGCATTTT
NA	TRBV4-2	TRBJ2-1	TRBD2	CASSQDVGASGNNEQFF	TGTGCCAGCAGCCAAGATGTCGGGGCTAGCGGGAACAATGAGCAGTTCTTC
many	TRBV5-6	TRBJ2-7	NA	CASSLKAYEQYF	TGTGCCAGCAGCTTGAAGGCTTACGAGCAGTACTTC
NA	TRBV6-5	TRBJ1-5	NA	CASSDSYSNQPQHF	TGTGCCAGCAGTGACTCCTATAGCAATCAGCCCCAGCATTTT
many	TRBV4-1	TRBJ2-5	TRBD2	CASSRLGLAEETQYF	TGCGCCAGCAGCCGACTGGGACTAGCGGAAGAGACCCAGTACTTC
NA	TRBV7-9	TRBJ2-5	TRBD2	CASSLSGTYQETLHF	TGTGCCAGCAGCTTGAGCGGGACGTACCAAGAGACCCTGCACTTC
many	TRBV3-1	TRBJ2-7	NA	CASSQTFLGYEQYF	TGTGCCAGCAGCCAGACATTTTTAGGTTACGAGCAGTACTTC
many	TRBV20-1	TRBJ2-1	NA	CSASPPELGYNEQFF	TGCAGTGCTAGTCCCCCAGAGCTGGGTTACAATGAGCAGTTCTTC
NA	TRBV7-9	TRBJ1-2	NA	CASSSETANYGHTF	TGTGCCAGCAGCTCAGAGACCGCTAACTATGGCCACACCTTC
NA	TRBV12-3/TRBV12-4	TRBJ2-1	TRBD2	CASSTPGLAVYGQFF	TGTGCCAGCAGCACTCCGGGACTAGCGGTATACGGGCAGTTCTTC
medium-sized	TRBV20-1	TRBJ2-2	NA	CSARDGGIGNSGELFF	TGCAGTGCTAGAGATGGAGGCATTGGTAATTCCGGGGAGCTGTTTTTT
few	TRBV20-1	TRBJ2-3	TRBD2	CSARDATSGTDTQYF	TGCAGTGCTAGAGACGCGACTAGCGGCACAGATACGCAGTATTTT
NA	TRBV20-1	TRBJ2-2	NA	CSARAARGNTGELFF	TGCAGTGCTAGAGCTGCGCGGGGGAACACCGGGGAGCTGTTTTTT
many	TRBV19	TRBJ1-2	TRBD1	CASSDPLDRARGYYGYTF	TGTGCCAGTAGTGACCCTCTCGACAGGGCAAGGGGATACTATGGCTACACCTTC
NA	TRBV7-8	TRBJ2-7	NA	CASSDGVGGNDVQYF	TGTGCCAGCAGCGATGGAGTAGGGGGTAACGACGTGCAGTACTTC
medium-sized	TRBV20-1	TRBJ2-7	NA	CSASGTPYEQYF	TGCAGTGCTAGCGGGACCCCCTACGAGCAGTACTTC
NA	TRBV5-4	TRBJ2-7	NA	CASSLDARTSYEQYF	TGTGCCAGCAGCTTGGACGCGCGAACCTCCTACGAGCAGTACTTC
NA	TRBV7-9	TRBJ2-1	TRBD2	CASSFQRESLYNEQFF	TGTGCCAGCAGCTTCCAGCGGGAGAGTCTATACAATGAGCAGTTCTTC
NA	TRBV20-1	TRBJ2-5	NA	CSAIQPSGVGGETQYF	TGCAGTGCCATCCAACCTAGTGGGGTTGGAGGGGAGACCCAGTACTTC
NA	TRBV11-2	TRBJ2-5	NA	CASSLDSLPGETQYF	TGTGCCAGCAGCTTAGACTCCCTCCCGGGAGAGACCCAGTACTTC
medium-sized	TRBV7-3	TRBJ2-1	NA	CASSSGPLSNEQFF	TGTGCCAGCAGCTCGGGACCCCTTAGCAATGAGCAGTTCTTC
NA	TRBV29-1	TRBJ1-1	NA	CSVDSLNLMNTEAFF	TGCAGCGTTGATAGTCTGAACCTTATGAACACTGAAGCTTTCTTT
NA	TRBV20-1	TRBJ2-4	NA	CSARAVAKNIQYF	TGCAGTGCTAGAGCTGTAGCCAAAAACATTCAGTACTTC
NA	TRBV24-1	TRBJ2-1	NA	CATSEASYNEQFF	TGTGCCACCAGTGAGGCCTCCTACAATGAGCAGTTCTTC
few	TRBV5-5	TRBJ1-1	NA	CASTQGNEAFF	TGTGCCAGCACCCAGGGTAATGAAGCTTTCTTT
NA	TRBV4-2	TRBJ2-1	TRBD2	CASSHPLAGGLEGGEQFF	TGTGCCAGCAGCCATCCGCTAGCGGGAGGCCTCGAGGGGGGCGAGCAGTTCTTC
medium-sized	TRBV20-1	TRBJ1-6	TRBD1	CSARGGTGTEVSPLHF	TGCAGTGCTAGAGGGGGAACCGGGACAGAAGTTTCACCCCTCCACTTT
medium-sized	TRBV5-1	TRBJ2-7	NA	CASSVTSFYEQYF	TGCGCCAGCAGCGTGACTAGTTTCTACGAGCAGTACTTC
NA	TRBV12-3/TRBV12-4	TRBJ2-2	NA	CASSKVCLGELFF	TGTGCCAGCAGCAAGGTCTGTCTCGGGGAGTTGTTTTTT
NA	TRBV29-1	TRBJ2-3	NA	CSVDTPGTDTQYF	TGCAGCGTTGACACCCCGGGCACAGATACGCAGTATTTT
many	TRBV27	TRBJ2-7	NA	CASSAPSYEQYF	TGTGCCAGCAGTGCGCCCTCCTACGAGCAGTACTTC
few	TRBV7-8	TRBJ2-7	TRBD1	CASSAFRGRGYEQYF	TGTGCCAGCAGCGCCTTCAGGGGGCGCGGCTACGAGCAGTACTTC
NA	TRBV6-5	TRBJ1-1	TRBD1	CASSYGTGFTEAFF	TGTGCCAGCAGTTACGGGACAGGGTTCACTGAAGCTTTCTTT
many	TRBV7-2	TRBJ2-1	NA	CASSLDRATYNEQFF	TGTGCCAGCAGCTTAGACAGGGCAACCTACAATGAGCAGTTCTTC
NA	TRBV7-9	TRBJ2-4	NA	CASSKGAYIQYF	TGTGCCAGCAGCAAAGGGGCTTACATTCAGTACTTC
NA	TRBV18	TRBJ2-1	TRBD2	CASSPNSGRASEQFF	TGTGCCAGCTCACCAAACAGCGGGAGGGCCAGTGAGCAGTTCTTC
medium-sized	TRBV5-1	TRBJ2-5	TRBD1	CASSPGQLQETQYF	TGCGCCAGCAGCCCGGGACAGCTCCAAGAGACCCAGTACTTC
many	TRBV4-1	TRBJ1-4	NA	CASSQESEKLFF	TGCGCCAGCAGCCAAGAATCAGAAAAACTGTTTTTT
once	TRBV7-9	TRBJ2-7	TRBD2	CAGSLPGLAVYEQYF	TGTGCCGGCAGTCTACCGGGACTAGCAGTCTACGAGCAGTACTTC
NA	TRBV7-9	TRBJ2-3	NA	CASSFPTGPSTDTQYF	TGTGCCAGCAGCTTCCCCACAGGACCAAGCACAGATACGCAGTATTTT
NA	TRBV24-1	TRBJ2-5	NA	CATSDTRGVQETQYF	TGTGCCACCAGTGATACGAGGGGGGTACAAGAGACCCAGTACTTC
NA	TRBV20-1	TRBJ2-5	NA	CSAKQGLGETQYF	TGCAGTGCGAAACAGGGCCTGGGGGAGACCCAGTACTTC
NA	TRBV9	TRBJ2-7	TRBD1	CASNPTGGPHEQYF	TGTGCCAGCAACCCGACAGGGGGACCCCACGAGCAGTACTTC
NA	TRBV7-9	TRBJ2-7	TRBD1	CASSSGTGYEQYF	TGTGCCAGCAGCTCCGGGACAGGCTACGAGCAGTACTTC
NA	TRBV19	TRBJ2-7	NA	CASSVAAVGYEQYF	TGTGCCAGTAGTGTGGCGGCGGTAGGTTACGAGCAGTACTTC
NA	TRBV5-4	TRBJ1-3	NA	CASSFGGAGSTIYF	TGTGCCAGCAGCTTCGGAGGGGCAGGAAGCACCATATATTTT
few	TRBV7-2	TRBJ2-1	NA	CACSLASGLYNERFF	TGTGCCTGCAGCTTAGCGTCGGGCCTCTACAATGAGCGGTTCTTC
NA	TRBV12-3/TRBV12-4	TRBJ2-4	TRBD2	CASGPTSGSIRINIQYF	TGTGCCAGCGGTCCCACTAGCGGGAGTATCCGGATTAACATTCAGTACTTC
NA	TRBV20-1	TRBJ2-2	NA	CSAHSGRDTGELFF	TGCAGTGCCCATAGCGGAAGGGACACCGGGGAGCTGTTTTTT
medium-sized	TRBV10-3	TRBJ2-3	NA	CAISPSTDTQYF	TGTGCCATCAGCCCTAGCACAGATACGCAGTATTTT